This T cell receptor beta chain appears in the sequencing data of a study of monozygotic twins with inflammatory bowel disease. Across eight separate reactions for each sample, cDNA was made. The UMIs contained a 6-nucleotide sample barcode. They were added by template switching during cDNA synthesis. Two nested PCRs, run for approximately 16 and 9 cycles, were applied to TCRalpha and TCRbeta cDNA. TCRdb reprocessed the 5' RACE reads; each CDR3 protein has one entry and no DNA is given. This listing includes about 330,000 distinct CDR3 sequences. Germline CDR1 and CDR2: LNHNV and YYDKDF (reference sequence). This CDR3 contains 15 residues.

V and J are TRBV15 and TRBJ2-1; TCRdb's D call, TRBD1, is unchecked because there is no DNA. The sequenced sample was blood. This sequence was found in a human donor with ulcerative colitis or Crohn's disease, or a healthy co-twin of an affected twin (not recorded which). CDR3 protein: CATSRVAGQTNEQFF.